This T cell receptor beta chain is drawn from a study of T cells in Graves' hyperthyroidism and ophthalmopathy. Germline CDR1 is MNHEY and CDR2 is SMNVEV (reference sequence). CDR3 length: 13 amino acids. V was pared by 2 bases and J by 7 bases, with 11 bases between. There were TCR beta CDR3 regions amplified from RNA transcripts. Researchers ran a first-round RT-PCR on the TCR CDR3 using the HTBI primer set. TCRdb reprocessed the multiplex PCR reads with MiXCR, giving one entry per CDR3 protein. The sample shows 500,000 to 650,000 distinct CDR3 sequences, more than 15% of them seen only once. The sample holds many counts of this clonotype.

The sequencing sample was made of blood. The V call is TRBV27, the J call TRBJ1-2; no clear D gene. The origin of this receptor is a young woman with Graves' ophthalmopathy. CDR3 bases: TGTGCCAGCAGTTTAGGGGTCGGAGTTGGCTACACCTTC. Amino acids: CASSLGVGVGYTF.